The TCR beta chain under discussion was sequenced for a study of blood T cell repertoires in COVID-19. In the authors' methods: Amplification from reference gene primers served as the basis for estimated nucleated cell counts. TCRdb keeps only in-frame clones here, not all; method: immunoSEQ multiplex PCR. The V and J calls and clone size are taken from that table; D and trimming were inferred from the DNA. The table shows over 95,000 clones, with 85% occurring only once. Germline V gives CDR1 LNHDA, CDR2 SQIVND (reference sequence). Trimming removed 1 base from V and 4 bases from J; junction bases left unmatched: 0. CDR3 length equals 13 residues.

Specimen: peripheral blood. This clonotype was obtained from a man aged 35 to 55 with acute or convalescent COVID-19. The chain employs TRBV19 and TRBJ2-5; TRBD1 matches 7 bases. CDR3 DNA: TGTGCCAGTAGTATAGGGACAGGAGAGACCCAGTACTTC. It is translated as CASSIGTGETQYF. The full variable domain, in which reference TRBV19 and TRBJ2-5 provide the parts outside the CDR3, is DGGITQSPKYLFRKEGQNVTLSCEQNLNHDAMYWYRQDPGQGLRLIYYSQIVNDFQKGDIAEGYSVSREKKESFPLTVTSAQKNPTAFYLCASSIGTGETQYFGPGTRLLVL.